Presented here are 25 T cell receptor beta chains from one specimen sequenced in a study of T-cell reconstitution after alpha-beta-depleted transplantation in children. A TCRbeta library incorporating unique molecular identifiers was prepared. Using its own MiXCR run on the PCR reads, TCRdb lists one record per CDR3 protein. The sample consists of about 400,000 distinct CDR3 sequences, 15% to 20% of them appearing once. This specimen consisted of PBMCs, mostly from graft donor cells, obtained 360 days after TCRalphabeta/CD19-depleted stem cell transplant. These TCRs come from a boy younger than two who had a stem cell transplant for Wiskott-Aldrich syndrome, so the T cells may come from the graft donor.

This rearrangement joins TRBV5-1 to TRBJ1-1; D not resolved. Trimming took 5 bases from V and 0 from J, leaving 11 bases between them. Germline-derived CDR1 and CDR2 are SGHRS and YFSETQ. This CDR3 contains 14 residues. CDR3 loop: CASRSPKMNTEAFF. In nucleotides, the CDR3 is TGCGCCAGCAGATCCCCAAAGATGAACACTGAAGCTTTCTTT.

This clonotype was counted at least ten times. The chain uses TRBV20-1 and TRBJ1-2; D gene ambiguous. The CDR3 has 12 residues. CDR1 and CDR2 from the germline V gene are DFQATT and SNEGSKA (reference sequence). The V and J ends lost 6 bases and 3 bases respectively, with 11 bases between them. In DNA, the CDR3 is TGCAGTGCACCACGGGCCTACTATGGCTACACCTTC. Protein: CSAPRAYYGYTF.

The J gene is TRBJ2-7, the V gene TRBV30; D is possibly TRBD1 (6 bases). The CDR3 runs to 12 residues. The germline V gene has CDR1 GTSNPN and CDR2 SVGIG (reference sequence). Trimming took off 5 bases at V and 3 bases at J, with 11 bases between the two ends. This chain's CDR3 is CAWETGIYEQYF. As DNA, the CDR3 is TGTGCCTGGGAGACAGGAATCTACGAGCAGTACTTC. Drawing the rest from reference TRBV30 and TRBJ2-7, the complete variable domain is SQTIHQWPATLVQPVGSPLSLECTVEGTSNPNLYWYRQAAGRGLQLLFYSVGIGQISSEVPQNLSASRPQDRQFILSSKKLLLSDSGFYLCAWETGIYEQYFGPGTRLTVT.

The V and J genes are TRBV15 and TRBJ2-2, with D possibly matching TRBD2 (6 bases). The CDR3 is 16 amino acids. Germline loops: CDR1 LNHNV, CDR2 YYDKDF (reference sequence). V lost 0 bases to trimming and J lost 7 bases, with 15 bases between them. Here the CDR3 reads CATSRDLREFGGELFF. The CDR3 DNA reads TGTGCCACCAGCAGAGATTTACGGGAGTTCGGCGGGGAGCTGTTTTTT.

This chain joins TRBV10-3 and TRBJ2-7; 8 positions agree with TRBD2. CDR3 size: 15 residues. V shed 5 bases and J 0 bases; nucleotides not matched to a gene: 6. Germline V lookup: CDR1 ENHRY, CDR2 SYGVKD. The DNA of the CDR3 is TGTGCCATCAGTTCCCGGCTAGCGGGCTCCTACGAGCAGTACTTC. It is translated as CAISSRLAGSYEQYF.

DNA for the CDR3: TGTGCCAGCAGTTCCTACACCGGACAGGGGAGCACAGATACGCAGTATTTT. This sequence encodes CASSSYTGQGSTDTQYF. The chain carries TRBV28 and TRBJ2-3; 9 bases match TRBD1. V was pared by 4 bases and J by 0 bases, with 8 bases of the junction left unmatched. The V gene's germline CDR1 is MDHEN and CDR2 SYDVKM. The CDR3 has 17 residues.

J is TRBJ2-3 and V is TRBV7-2; no reliable D call. Trimming left V 5 bases short and J 1 base short, with 13 bases between. CDR3 length: 15 amino acids. Per germline, CDR1 SGHTA and CDR2 FQGNSA. CDR3 nucleotide sequence: TGTGCCAGCAGCCCGCAATCTTCTCGCACAGATACGCAGTATTTT. It specifies CASSPQSSRTDTQYF.

This chain links TRBV10-3 with TRBJ1-5; D is uncertain. The CDR3 spans 13 residues. Trimming shortened V by 5 bases and J by 6 bases, and 11 bases separated the two germline ends. Germline-derived CDR1 and CDR2 are ENHRY and SYGVKD. This chain's CDR3 is CAISRILGQPQHF. The CDR3 region has the DNA TGTGCCATCAGTAGAATTCTCGGTCAGCCCCAGCATTTT.

In this sample, this clonotype turned up a few times. J is TRBJ2-7 and V is TRBV6-1, with unresolved D. V was pared by 4 bases and J by 2 bases, with 18 bases between. This CDR3 region has 16 residues. The germline CDR1 and CDR2 sequences are MNHNS and SASEGT. The CDR3 nucleotides read TGTGCCAGCAGTGTCAAGATCGGTCGGTGGACCTACGAGCAGTACTTC. It translates to CASSVKIGRWTYEQYF.

CDR3 residues: CASSRLAGVPPSYNEQFF. The CDR3 bases are TGTGCCAGCAGCCGACTAGCGGGAGTACCACCTTCCTACAATGAGCAGTTCTTC. The chain combines TRBV6-2 or TRBV6-3 with TRBJ2-1; 12 bases map to TRBD2. Germline values: CDR1 MNHEY, CDR2 SVGEGT. Losses at the gene ends were 6 bases for V and 1 base for J; bases not matched to a gene: 10. The CDR3 has 18 amino acids.

In its sample, this clonotype was seen once. J is TRBJ2-4 and V is TRBV20-1; TRBD1 might be the D (5 bases). Germline V gives CDR1 DFQATT, CDR2 SNEGSKA (reference sequence). V was pared by 3 bases and J by 7 bases, with 16 bases between. The CDR3 totals 14 residues. For the CDR3, the DNA is TGCAGTGCTAGCCTGGACAACCTAGTTAACATTCAGTACTTC. Encoded protein: CSASLDNLVNIQYF.

This clonotype showed up just a few times. The rearrangement links TRBV27 to TRBJ1-1, with 7 bases that match TRBD1. The CDR3 is made up of 14 amino acids. Germline CDR1 reads MNHEY; CDR2 reads SMNVEV (reference sequence). The V segment lost 5 bases and the J segment 5 bases; nucleotides outside the gene matches: 8. In DNA, the CDR3 is TGTGCCAGCAGTGGGCAGGGGGGTGGAACTGAAGCTTTCTTT. Translated: CASSGQGGGTEAFF.

In DNA form, the CDR3 reads TGTGCCAGCACCAGGGCGGGCCCTAGCACAGATACGCAGTATTTT. As protein: CASTRAGPSTDTQYF. The J gene is TRBJ2-3, the V gene TRBV3-1; the D call may be TRBD1 or TRBD2 (5 bases each). V was cut by 7 bases and J by 0 bases, with 14 bases left in between. Germline assignment: CDR1 LGHDT and CDR2 YNNKEL (reference sequence). CDR3 length equals 15 residues.

The V call is TRBV11-3, the J call TRBJ1-1; 10 nucleotides line up with TRBD1. CDR1 and CDR2 (germline): SGHNT, YENEEA. This CDR3 has 15 amino acids. Trimming cost V 3 bases and J 6 bases; bases outside gene matches: 7. This CDR3 is CASSLEGQGWPEAFF. CDR3 in DNA: TGTGCCAGCAGCTTGGAGGGACAGGGGTGGCCTGAAGCTTTCTTT.

This clonotype has a handful of counts. V gene TRBV20-1 combines with J gene TRBJ2-2; maybe TRBD2 (6 bases). The CDR3 has 14 residues. V lost 3 bases and J lost 5, with 13 bases in between. CDR1 is DFQATT and CDR2 is SNEGSKA in the germline V gene (reference sequence). The CDR3 DNA reads TGCAGTGCTAGGGCAGGGAGGCTAACCGGGGAGCTGTTTTTT. Protein: CSARAGRLTGELFF.

The rearrangement joins TRBV28 to TRBJ1-6; no firm D call. CDR1 and CDR2 from the germline V gene are MDHEN and SYDVKM. The germline V and J ends were trimmed by 2 bases and 4 bases, with 6 bases remaining between them. The length of the CDR3 is 14 residues. In nucleotides, the CDR3 is TGTGCCAGCAGTTTAGGGGATTATAATTCACCCCTCCACTTT. Translation gives CASSLGDYNSPLHF.

This clonotype has a count of ten or more. This chain uses TRBV3-1 with TRBJ1-1; D call uncertain. The CDR3 has 13 amino acids. Germline lookup yields CDR1 LGHDT and CDR2 YNNKEL (reference sequence). V was clipped by 3 bases and J by 4 bases, with 9 bases between them. The CDR3 loop is CASSHGPLTEAFF. DNA for the CDR3: TGTGCCAGCAGCCACGGGCCTCTCACTGAAGCTTTCTTT.

This clonotype was recorded a few times. The chain uses TRBV27 and TRBJ2-1; 7 bases match TRBD1. The V segment lost 6 bases and the J segment 7 bases; nucleotides outside the gene matches: 3. This CDR3 contains 12 residues. Germline-derived CDR1 and CDR2 are MNHEY and SMNVEV (reference sequence). The CDR3 DNA follows: TGTGCCAGCAGCATCAGGGGGAATGAGCAGTTCTTC. Its translation: CASSIRGNEQFF.

The chain recombines TRBV12-3 or TRBV12-4 with TRBJ2-1; D not certain. V shed 1 base and J shed 15 bases, with 16 bases lying between them. This CDR3 has 13 amino acids. The CDR3 coding sequence is TGTGCCAGCAGTTTAGGTATACAGTATTGGAGGTTCTTC. It yields the protein CASSLGIQYWRFF.

This clonotype was seen at least ten times. The V gene is TRBV24-1, the J gene TRBJ2-5; 8 bases align to TRBD2. The CDR3 length is 13 residues. The V gene's germline CDR1 is KGHDR and CDR2 SFDVKD. Trimming removed 6 bases from V and 5 bases from J; junction bases left unmatched: 4. The DNA of the CDR3 is TGTGCCACCAGTACTAGCGGCTTGGAGACCCAGTACTTC. It translates to CATSTSGLETQYF.

This clonotype came up once. Since no conserved phenylalanine or tryptophan closes the CDR3, a read error is the likely cause. The rearrangement joins TRBV6-5 to TRBJ2-1, with TRBD1 matching 10 bases. V gave up 2 bases and J gave up 3 bases; unmatched junction bases: 7. Germline CDR1 and CDR2: MNHEY and SVGAGI. The CDR3 consists of 17 residues. The CDR3 DNA is TGTGCCAGCAGTTACGCCCGGACAGGGGGTTTCTACAATGAGCAGTTCTAC. Translated, it gives CASSYARTGGFYNEQFY.

This clonotype was seen only a few times. The V call is TRBV6-5, the J call TRBJ2-2, with D unclear. V lost 10 bases and J 7 bases, leaving 13 bases between the germline ends. The germline V gene encodes CDR1 MNHEY and CDR2 SVGAGI. The CDR3 has 12 residues. The CDR3 protein is CATSKGSGELFF. For the CDR3, the DNA is TGTGCCACCTCGAAGGGAAGCGGGGAGCTGTTTTTT.

The rearrangement joins TRBV7-9 to TRBJ2-1; 14 nucleotides line up with TRBD2. V shed 3 bases and J 15 bases; nucleotides not matched to a gene: 4. CDR3 length: 13 amino acids. CDR1 is SEHNR, CDR2 FQNEAQ, per germline (reference sequence). The CDR3: CASSFGTSGRGFF. The CDR3 coding sequence is TGTGCCAGCAGCTTCGGGACTAGCGGGAGAGGGTTCTTC.

This chain connects TRBV20-1 to TRBJ2-4; D unclear. Trimming took 3 bases from V and 0 from J, leaving 9 bases between them. This CDR3 spans 14 amino acids. Germline V gene sequence: CDR1 DFQATT, CDR2 SNEGSKA (reference sequence). The CDR3 region has the DNA TGCAGTGCTAGCACAGCCCTAGCCAAAAACATTCAGTACTTC. It encodes CSASTALAKNIQYF.

This clonotype showed up just a few times. The rearrangement uses TRBV5-1 and TRBJ2-5; no firm D call. This CDR3 spans 16 amino acids. Germline CDR1 and CDR2: SGHRS and YFSETQ. Trimming pared 1 base from V and 1 base from J, leaving 14 bases between. The CDR3 region is CASSLRPTDSQETQYF. The CDR3 bases are TGCGCCAGCAGCTTGAGGCCTACAGATAGCCAAGAGACCCAGTACTTC.